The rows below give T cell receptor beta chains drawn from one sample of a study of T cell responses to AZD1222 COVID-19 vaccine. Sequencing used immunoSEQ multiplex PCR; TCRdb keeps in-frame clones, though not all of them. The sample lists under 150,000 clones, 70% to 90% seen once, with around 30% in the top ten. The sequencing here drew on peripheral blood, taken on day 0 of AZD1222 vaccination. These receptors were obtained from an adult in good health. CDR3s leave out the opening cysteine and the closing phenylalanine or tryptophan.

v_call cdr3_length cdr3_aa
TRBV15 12 ATSIVGGPYEQY
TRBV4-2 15 ASSQGLQEGANYGYT
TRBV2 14 ASSGLAGIYTDTQY
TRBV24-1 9 ATSVGETQY
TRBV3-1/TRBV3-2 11 ASSLGTETEAF
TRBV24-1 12 ATSEGTDQETQY
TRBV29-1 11 SVDRGRNAGYT
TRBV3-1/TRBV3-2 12 ASSQWSGDDGYT
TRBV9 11 ASSAPRRTEAF
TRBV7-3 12 ASSLNRVGGELF
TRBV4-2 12 ASSQDTYNSPLH
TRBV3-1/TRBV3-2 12 ASSRGHSGNTIY
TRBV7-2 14 ASSFSRTGSGEKLF
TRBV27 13 ASSGLGPSTDTQY
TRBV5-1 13 ASSKDSGDSEKLF
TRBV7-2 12 ASSFSRVPYEQY
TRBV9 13 ASSEGLAGGAEQF
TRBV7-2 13 ASSLVGGGNEKLF
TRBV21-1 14 ASSNPGRTGGNEQY
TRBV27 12 ASSTNRWNYGYT
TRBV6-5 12 ASRRGQGAWEQY
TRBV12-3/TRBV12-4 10 ASRWSTGELF
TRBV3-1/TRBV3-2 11 ASSRQGAAGYT
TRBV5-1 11 ASSGANVYGYT
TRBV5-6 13 ASSSTVRNTGELF
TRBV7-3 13 ASSSGTAFNEKLF
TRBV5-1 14 ASTPQAGGQGSGYT
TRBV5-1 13 ASSLGMVVQETQY
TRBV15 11 ATSYTSLGEQF
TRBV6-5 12 ASRSGQATYGYT
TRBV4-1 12 ASSQPDYGEKLF